These 4 T cell receptor beta chains were sequenced from one sample in a study of OX40 agonist ivuxolimab in advanced cancers. Generated by immunoSEQ multiplex PCR, the TCRdb table keeps only in-frame clones and is missing some. The sample records about 91,000 clones, around 87% being singletons. The material was CD4+ or CD8+ T cells sorted from blood, obtained in a trial of the OX40 agonist ivuxolimab. Receptors were obtained from an adult with an advanced solid tumor such as melanoma, head and neck, liver or kidney cancer.

The V and J genes are TRBV9 and TRBJ2-3; 12 bases map to TRBD2. This CDR3 comprises 17 residues. CDR1 is SGDLS, CDR2 YYNGEE, per germline. With V trimmed by 3 bases and J by 1 base, 6 bases remained unmatched. CDR3 sequence reads: CASSGRTSGMGTDTQYF. For the CDR3, the DNA is TGTGCCAGCAGCGGAAGGACTAGCGGGATGGGCACAGATACGCAGTATTTT.

The rearrangement joins TRBV11-3 to TRBJ2-3, with 13 bases that match TRBD2. This CDR3 spans 17 amino acids. The germline V gene encodes CDR1 SGHNT and CDR2 YENEEA. The V and J ends lost 4 bases and 4 bases, in that order; junction bases with no gene match: 8. The CDR3 DNA reads TGTGCCAGCAGCTCCCCTAGGACTAGCGGGAGTGCAGATACGCAGTATTTT. This translates into CASSSPRTSGSADTQYF.

The chain links TRBV6-6 to TRBJ2-7, with D unresolved. Germline V CDR1 and CDR2: MNHNY, SVGAGI (reference sequence). V was trimmed by 7 bases and J by 0 bases, leaving 10 bases between them. This CDR3 has 13 amino acids. The CDR3: CASISGTSYEQYF. Here the CDR3 DNA reads TGTGCCAGCATTTCGGGCACCTCCTACGAGCAGTACTTC.

The chain is built from TRBV6-5 and TRBJ2-1; possibly TRBD2 for D (6 bases). Looked up from germline, CDR1 is MNHEY and CDR2 is SVGAGI. The CDR3 covers 15 residues. V was clipped by 3 bases and J by 5 bases, with 14 bases between them. CDR3 sequence (DNA): TGTGCCAGCAGTTATTCCCGGGAGCGAAACAATGAGCAGTTCTTC. Translated: CASSYSRERNNEQFF.